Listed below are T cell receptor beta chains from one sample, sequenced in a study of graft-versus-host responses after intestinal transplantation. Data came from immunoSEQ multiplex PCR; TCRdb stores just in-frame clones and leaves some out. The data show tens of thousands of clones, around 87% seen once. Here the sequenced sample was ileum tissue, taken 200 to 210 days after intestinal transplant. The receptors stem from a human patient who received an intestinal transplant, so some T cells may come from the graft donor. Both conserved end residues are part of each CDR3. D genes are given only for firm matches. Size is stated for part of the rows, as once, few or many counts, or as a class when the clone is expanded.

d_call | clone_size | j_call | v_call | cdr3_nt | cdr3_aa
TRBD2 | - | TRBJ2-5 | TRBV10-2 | TGCGCCAGCAGTCGGGGACTAGCGGGGGGGGGAGAGACCCAGTACTTC | CASSRGLAGGGETQYF
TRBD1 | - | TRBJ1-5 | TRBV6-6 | TGTGCCAGCCAGGACAGGGCGGGTCAGCCCCAGCATTTT | CASQDRAGQPQHF
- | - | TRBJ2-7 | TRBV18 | TGTGCCAGCTCACCACCGAACACTTACGAGCAGTACTTC | CASSPPNTYEQYF
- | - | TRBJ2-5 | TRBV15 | TGTGCCACCAGCAGAGCCGTAGGGATGGGAGAAGAGACCCAGTACTTC | CATSRAVGMGEETQYF
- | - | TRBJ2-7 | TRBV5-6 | TGTGCCAGCAGCTTGCCCTACACTACGGCGGAGCAGTACTTC | CASSLPYTTAEQYF
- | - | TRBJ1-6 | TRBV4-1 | TGCGCCAGCAGCCAACAGCCCCAGAGACCCCTCCACTTT | CASSQQPQRPLHF
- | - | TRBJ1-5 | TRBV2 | TGTGCCAGCAGTGAGGGTGAGGGATCGGATCAGCCCCAGCATTTT | CASSEGEGSDQPQHF
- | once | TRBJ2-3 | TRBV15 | TGTGCCACCAGCAGAGATAAAGGGAGTCCGGCGGATACGCAGTATTTT | CATSRDKGSPADTQYF
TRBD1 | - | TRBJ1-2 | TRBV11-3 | TGTGCCAGCAGCTTCGCCGGGACAGGGGTCTCCTATGGCTACACCTTC | CASSFAGTGVSYGYTF
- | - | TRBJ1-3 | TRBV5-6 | TGTGCCAGCAGCTTGATCCCTAGAAACACCATATATTTT | CASSLIPRNTIYF
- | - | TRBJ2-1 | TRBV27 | TGTGCCAGCAGCAGGGGGGCTGAGCAGTTCTTC | CASSRGAEQFF
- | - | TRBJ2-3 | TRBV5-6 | TGTGCCAGCAGCCCCTTGGGCCTCACAGATACGCAGTATTTT | CASSPLGLTDTQYF
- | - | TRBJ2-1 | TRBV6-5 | TGTGCCAGCAGTTACATCGGTCCCGGATCCTACAATGAGCAGTTCTTC | CASSYIGPGSYNEQFF
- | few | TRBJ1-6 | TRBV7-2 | TGTGCCAGCAGCTTACAGCTGAATTCACCCCTCCACTTT | CASSLQLNSPLHF
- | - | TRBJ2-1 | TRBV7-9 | TGTGCCAGCAGCTTAGAGAGTAGCGATGAGCAGTTCTTC | CASSLESSDEQFF
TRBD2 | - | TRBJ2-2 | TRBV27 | TGTGCCTCCAGACTAGCGCTGAACACCGGGGAGCTGTTTTTT | CASRLALNTGELFF
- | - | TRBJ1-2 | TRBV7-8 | TGTGCCAGCAGCGATTATGGTAGCGACTATGGCTACACCTTC | CASSDYGSDYGYTF
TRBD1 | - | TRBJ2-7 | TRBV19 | TGTGCCAGTAGTATAGAGGCAGGGGGAGACGAGCAGTACTTC | CASSIEAGGDEQYF
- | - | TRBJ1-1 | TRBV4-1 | TGCGCCAGCAGCCAAGGGGGAAGGGCTGAAGCTTTCTTT | CASSQGGRAEAFF
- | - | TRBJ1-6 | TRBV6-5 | TGTGCCAGCAGTTACACAGGTTATAATTCCCCCCTCCACTTT | CASSYTGYNSPLHF
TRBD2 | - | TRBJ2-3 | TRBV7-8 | TGTGCCAGCAGCCCTCGACTAGCGGGCCTCACAGATACGCAGTATTTT | CASSPRLAGLTDTQYF
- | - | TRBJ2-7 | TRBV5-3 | TGTGGCAGACATGGATTCTACGAGCAGTACTTC | CGRHGFYEQYF